The 20 T cell receptor beta chains below were found in one sample sequenced in a study of vaccination and CD4 T cells after COVID-19. No antigens are known for them. Treatment indicated: approximately nine-day PBMC culture with coronavirus spike peptide pools or control peptides (ViraFEST assay). The Oncomine TCR Beta short-read assay was applied to DNA of cultured CD4+ T cells. TCRdb called the PCR reads again in MiXCR, with one record for every CDR3 protein. The repertoire includes about 13,000 distinct CDR3 sequences, roughly 26% of them detected once, and roughly 30% sits in the top ten. The input for sequencing was CD4+ T cells from blood, cultured in vitro, taken before SARS-CoV-2 vaccination. The receptors stem from a human donor who received a COVID-19 vaccine.

The chain uses TRBV10-1 and TRBJ2-5; 8 nucleotides line up with TRBD2. CDR1 and CDR2 (germline): WNHNN, SYGVQD (reference sequence). J gave up 2 bases and V 8 bases, and 7 bases lay outside the gene matches. This CDR3 contains 14 residues. In nucleotides, the CDR3 is TGCGCCAGCTCCCCGGGACTAGTTCAAGAGACCCAGTACTTC. Protein product: CASSPGLVQETQYF.

There are a few counts of this clonotype. This CDR3 reads CASSLARTGMNTEAFF. The CDR3 region has the DNA TGTGCCAGCAGCTTAGCCCGGACAGGCATGAACACTGAAGCTTTCTTT. This rearrangement joins TRBV11-3 to TRBJ1-1; 7 bases fit TRBD1. Germline V gives CDR1 SGHNT, CDR2 YENEEA. This CDR3 has 16 amino acids. Unmatched junction bases numbered 5, after V lost 1 base and J lost 0 bases.

This clonotype is labeled medium-sized (0.01 to 0.1%). The V call is TRBV27, the J call TRBJ1-2; 11 bases agree with TRBD1. V was clipped by 2 bases and J by 4 bases; unmatched bases: 0. The germline gives CDR1 MNHEY, CDR2 SMNVEV (reference sequence). CDR3 length equals 14 residues. The CDR3 loop reads CASSLGTGGYGYTF. The CDR3 DNA reads TGTGCCAGCAGTTTAGGGACAGGGGGCTATGGCTACACCTTC.

This clonotype occurred a few times. V usage is TRBV6-1 and J usage is TRBJ2-4; D may be TRBD1 or TRBD2 (5 bases each). Trimming took 1 base from V and 8 from J, leaving 9 bases between them. The length of the CDR3 is 13 residues. Germline values: CDR1 MNHNS, CDR2 SASEGT. This chain's CDR3 is CASSEVMGDIQYF. In DNA, the CDR3 is TGTGCCAGCAGTGAAGTGATGGGGGACATTCAGTACTTC.

This clonotype was recorded a few times. The genes are TRBV20-1 and TRBJ1-1; 7 bases line up with TRBD1. V lost 3 bases and J lost 5; bases outside the gene matches: 9. CDR1 and CDR2 (germline): DFQATT, SNEGSKA (reference sequence). The CDR3 length is 14 residues. Here the CDR3 reads CSASLVRGWTEAFF. The CDR3 DNA is TGCAGTGCTAGTTTAGTCAGGGGGTGGACTGAAGCTTTCTTT.

The sample holds one count of this clonotype. This sequence joins TRBV2 and TRBJ1-3; D is possibly TRBD1 (5 bases). V dropped 8 bases and J dropped 0 bases, with 17 bases sitting between them. CDR1 is SNHLY and CDR2 is FYNNEI in the germline V gene. The CDR3 has 16 residues. In DNA form, the CDR3 reads TGTGCCAGCGGTAATAAGGGGTTTAGCTCTGGAAACACCATATATTTT. Translating gives CASGNKGFSSGNTIYF.

This chain links TRBV24-1 with TRBJ2-2; TRBD1 matches 7 bases. The CDR3 is 15 residues long. Germline V gene data show CDR1 as KGHDR and CDR2 as SFDVKD. V lost 2 bases to trimming and J lost 2 bases; unmatched junction nucleotides: 1. As DNA, the CDR3 is TGTGCCACCAGTGATTGGGACAGAAACACCGGGGAGCTGTTTTTT. This codes for CATSDWDRNTGELFF.

This clonotype has just a few counts. CDR3 DNA: TGTGCCAGCAGCCATCCTCTGGGGGAGCCGGGCTACACCTTC. Residues: CASSHPLGEPGYTF. The chain has TRBV5-4 and TRBJ1-2, with D possibly being TRBD1 (5 bases). Germline CDR1 reads SGHNT; CDR2 reads YYREEE (reference sequence). V lost 4 bases to trimming and J lost 8 bases, with 18 bases between them. The CDR3 is made up of 14 amino acids.

Only a few counts were recorded for this clonotype. The chain carries TRBV19 and TRBJ1-3; no firm D call. The V end was cut by 5 bases, the J end by 0 bases, with 8 bases between. Germline lookup yields CDR1 LNHDA and CDR2 SQIVND (reference sequence). CDR3 size: 14 residues. Written as DNA, the CDR3 is TGTGCCAGTAGTCTACAGAGCTCTGGAAACACCATATATTTT. Translation: CASSLQSSGNTIYF.

The genes are TRBV7-9 and TRBJ1-6; no clear D. V was cut by 3 bases and J by 5 bases, with 8 bases left in between. The V gene's germline CDR1 is SEHNR and CDR2 FQNEAQ (reference sequence). The CDR3 is 14 amino acids. CDR3 region: CASSLGRDNSPLHF. In DNA form, the CDR3 reads TGTGCCAGCAGCTTGGGTCGGGATAATTCACCCCTCCACTTT.

This chain joins TRBV6-5 and TRBJ1-3; D not resolved. The CDR3 consists of 17 residues. V lost 0 bases to trimming and J lost 0 bases, with 12 bases between them. Germline V gene data show CDR1 as MNHEY and CDR2 as SVGAGI. The CDR3: CASSYSSGISSGNTIYF. In DNA, the CDR3 is TGTGCCAGCAGTTACTCAAGCGGGATTAGCTCTGGAAACACCATATATTTT.

By share, this clonotype ranks as medium-sized. The chain carries TRBV6-1 and TRBJ2-3; 7 bases fit TRBD1. Germline loops: CDR1 MNHNS, CDR2 SASEGT. The junction had 7 bases not matched to a gene; V was cut back by 6 bases and J by 4 bases. The CDR3 consists of 14 residues. This CDR3 reads CASRVGQAADTQYF. As DNA, the CDR3 is TGTGCCAGCAGAGTTGGACAGGCGGCAGATACGCAGTATTTT.

The chain is built from TRBV27 and TRBJ2-1, with TRBD2 matching over 9 bases. CDR1 and CDR2 from the germline V gene are MNHEY and SMNVEV (reference sequence). With V trimmed by 6 bases and J by 0 bases, 9 bases remained unmatched. The CDR3 totals 17 residues. Here the CDR3 reads CASRLNSGGSSYNEQFF. CDR3 coding DNA: TGTGCCAGCAGACTAAACAGCGGGGGGAGCTCCTACAATGAGCAGTTCTTC.

The CDR3 sequence is CASSLGNSNQPQHF. CDR3 nucleotides: TGCGCCAGCAGCTTGGGCAATAGCAATCAGCCCCAGCATTTT. The chain links TRBV5-1 to TRBJ1-5; D not certain. Deletions cut 0 bases from V and 0 bases from J, with 4 bases between. The CDR3 runs to 14 residues. The germline V gene has CDR1 SGHRS and CDR2 YFSETQ.

The chain carries TRBV12-3 or TRBV12-4 and TRBJ1-2, with 9 bases aligning to TRBD1. The ends lost 3 bases at V and 4 bases at J; junction bases unmatched: 3. This CDR3 has 14 residues. DNA for the CDR3: TGTGCCAGCAGTTTCGGGACAGGGAGCTATGGCTACACCTTC. This translates into CASSFGTGSYGYTF.

A remark on this clonotype: Its ends do not fully match the called genes, so a read error is possible. The chain is built from TRBV20-1 and TRBJ2-3; D uncertain. Germline CDR1 is DFQATT and CDR2 is SNEGSKA (reference sequence). This CDR3 comprises 13 residues. The CDR3 DNA reads TGCAGTGCGGCAACGGACCACACAGATGCGCAGTATTTT. It specifies CSAATDHTDAQYF.

V gene TRBV12-3 or TRBV12-4 combines with J gene TRBJ1-2; D is perhaps TRBD1 (5 bases). The CDR3 has 14 residues. V was trimmed by 1 base and J by 5 bases, leaving 11 bases between them. Written as DNA, the CDR3 is TGTGCCAGCAGTTTAGGGGGACCTCGTTATGGCTACACCTTC. Amino acid sequence: CASSLGGPRYGYTF.

The CDR3 DNA reads as TGTGCCAGCAGTGGGGTGGGCGAAGGAGCCCATGAAGCTTTCTTT. Translated, it gives CASSGVGEGAHEAFF. This chain joins TRBV2 and TRBJ1-1; D remains ambiguous. This CDR3 comprises 15 residues. Trimming stripped 4 bases from V and 7 bases from J, with 19 bases between. Germline V gene sequence: CDR1 SNHLY, CDR2 FYNNEI.

The chain joins TRBV9 to TRBJ1-3, with no clear D. Germline V gene sequence: CDR1 SGDLS, CDR2 YYNGEE. Trimming pared 3 bases from V and 0 bases from J, leaving 19 bases between. CDR3 size: 18 residues. The CDR3 nucleotides are TGTGCCAGCAGCGGTGACGCGATGGACGGATACTCTGGAAACACCATATATTTT. It yields the protein CASSGDAMDGYSGNTIYF.

This clonotype was counted only a few times. This sequence joins TRBV19 and TRBJ1-1; 7 bases line up with TRBD1. V lost 3 bases, J lost 7 bases, and 11 bases stayed unmatched. This CDR3 comprises 15 residues. CDR1 is LNHDA and CDR2 is SQIVND in the germline V gene (reference sequence). The CDR3 loop is CASSIGRGGSGEAFF. The CDR3 DNA reads as TGTGCCAGTAGTATCGGACGAGGGGGCTCTGGTGAAGCTTTCTTT.